This T cell receptor beta chain originates from a study of a mutant IDH1 vaccine in newly diagnosed glioma. Study in general: Vaccine administration was initiated 4-6 weeks following radiotherapy alone, or with temozolomide cycles.

Clones were sequenced by immunoSEQ multiplex PCR, and TCRdb holds only the in-frame ones, with some missing. Of about 33,000 clones listed, roughly 80% are singletons. As for time point: week 35, safety follow-up. Topical imiquimod accompanied each vaccine dose, which consisted of 300 ug of mutant IDH1 20-mer peptide. In the case of this clone: Its specificity is not known.

Germline values: CDR1 SGHTA, CDR2 FQGNSA. Trimming stripped 4 bases from V and 6 bases from J, with 10 bases between. This CDR3 contains 12 residues. This receptor was obtained from a woman in her late teens or twenties with glioma. The sample was PBMCs, taken from a glioma patient whose treatment included an IDH1 peptide vaccine. V is TRBV7-2 and J is TRBJ2-7; no reliable D call. DNA for the CDR3: TGTGCCAGCAGCTACTATTCGGCCGAGCAGTACTTC. Translation gives CASSYYSAEQYF.